This TCR beta chain was identified during a study of cytotoxic CD8 clonotypes in ibrutinib-treated CLL. Whole-study context: Response samples were obtained once patients had received a median around 12 months of treatment, range 6 to 36. Overall study results and limits: Clonality increased at ibrutinib response, then returned toward baseline at progression.

CDR1 is SGHAT, CDR2 FQNNGV, per germline. This CDR3 is built from 14 residues. V was cut by 2 bases and J by 9 bases, with 14 bases left in between. The repertoire was sequenced with immunoSEQ multiplex PCR; TCRdb's copy has only in-frame clones and lacks some. This sample has more than 200,000 clones; 75% to 80% occur once, and the top ten carry approximately 10%. Regarding this clone: Its antigen is as yet unknown.

The sample was PBMCs, taken after 12 months of ibrutinib treatment. This chain connects TRBV11-2 to TRBJ2-1; unclear D gene. The clonotype originates from a human donor with chronic lymphocytic leukemia. CDR3 sequence reads: CASSLTFGDREQFF. DNA for the CDR3: TGTGCCAGCAGCTTAACATTTGGGGATCGTGAGCAGTTCTTC.